The sequence of this T cell receptor (beta chain) was determined in a study of T cell responses to AZD1222 COVID-19 vaccine (dated by TCRdb to the early 2020s). For the wider study: AZD1222 recipients with second doses at about 4 weeks or about 12 weeks were pooled, because spike-specific TCR depth and breadth did not differ between schedules. TCR sequencing covered over 230 trial participants: 207 given two doses of AZD1222 and 26 given two doses of MenACWY control vaccine. Trial participants were enrolled by age into subgroups of 18-55, 56-69 and 70-plus years, and approximately 150, 30 and 60 TCR-sequenced participants, respectively, were included in these subgroups. General conclusions and limits of the study: Participants were mostly white British, with more females than males. The authors suggested clonal diversity may have been underestimated. Conclusions about previously exposed vaccinees were limited because only a handful of AZD1222 recipients were SARS-CoV-2 seropositive at baseline. CD4 TCRs associated with the vaccine covered the entire spike protein, and the dominant responses were in regions 160-218 and 743-854. Epitopes outside the regions mutated in the B.1.351 and B.1.1.7 variants were reportedly recognized by nearly half of the unique spike-specific TCRs. Because no samples from the day 14 peak response were available, repertoires could be characterized only after the peak T cell response. After two AZD1222 doses, both the breadth and the depth of spike-specific TCRs were significantly higher than at day 0 and than in MenACWY recipients. In the small 56-69-year group, the increase in depth fell short of significance, most likely because of low power.

What the time point label conveys for this sample: baseline before first vaccination. The vaccinee samples were drawn from two UK trials, COV001 and COV002, one of which was a single-blind randomized controlled phase 2/3 trial testing AZD1222 (ChAdOx1 nCoV-19) in healthy adults. Trial participant PBMC samples were collected at day 0 and day 28 after the second dose for TCRbeta chain sequencing. The CDR3 regions of human TCRbeta chains were analyzed by immunosequencing. Turning to the authors' computational methods: Repertoire TCRs were checked for matches against a reference library of SARS-CoV-2-specific TCRs that had been generated using the MIRA antigen-specificity platform. Breadth was defined as the fraction of unique TCRs that were SARS-CoV-2-associated. Depth was defined as the fraction of total T cells that were SARS-CoV-2-associated. Using the MIRA data, each spike-specific TCR was mapped to the spike region that the TCR reacts to and placed in a CD4 or CD8 class. Log10-transformed breadth and depth values were compared by one-way ANOVA with Sidak's multiple comparisons tests. In its TCRdb copy, this immuneACCESS table keeps in-frame sequences only and misses some clones. Where compared with another copy, unresolved V genes explain less than half of these, and the others have no known cause. V, J and clone size are those of that table, while D and trimming were read from the DNA. The sample has about 110,000 clones on record, around 94% of them singletons. The ten top clones hold under 2.5% of the sample.

V loses 3 bases of germline sequence and J loses 7 bases, and the interval between the two ends is 13 bases. The germline V gene supplies CDR1 SNHLY and CDR2 FYNNEI. Counted from cysteine to phenylalanine, this CDR3 has 13 amino acids. The retained sequence is limited to the CDR3, 39 bases, with the frame set at the first base. Remarks on this clone: Its cognate antigen has yet to be identified. The record has no base qualities; no much larger clone is one base away.

Sequenced here: peripheral blood, sampled on day 0 of AZD1222 vaccination. The V gene is TRBV2 and the J gene is TRBJ2-7; TRBD1 is possibly the D segment (6 matching bases). The clonotype was recovered from an adult in good health. The CDR3 loop reads CASSDRGFREQYF. The DNA sequence is TGTGCCAGCAGTGACAGGGGATTCCGGGAGCAGTACTTC.